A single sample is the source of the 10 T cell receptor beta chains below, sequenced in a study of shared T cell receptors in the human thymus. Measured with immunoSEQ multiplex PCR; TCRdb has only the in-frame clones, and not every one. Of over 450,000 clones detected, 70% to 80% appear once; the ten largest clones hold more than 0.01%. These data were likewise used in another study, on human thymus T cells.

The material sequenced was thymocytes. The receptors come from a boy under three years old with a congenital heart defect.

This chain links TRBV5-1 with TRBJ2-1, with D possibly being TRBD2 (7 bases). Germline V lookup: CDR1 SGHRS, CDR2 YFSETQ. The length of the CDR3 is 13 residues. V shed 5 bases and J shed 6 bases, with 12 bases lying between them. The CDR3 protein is CASSWGGANEQFF. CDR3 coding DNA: TGCGCCAGCAGTTGGGGGGGGGCCAATGAGCAGTTCTTC.

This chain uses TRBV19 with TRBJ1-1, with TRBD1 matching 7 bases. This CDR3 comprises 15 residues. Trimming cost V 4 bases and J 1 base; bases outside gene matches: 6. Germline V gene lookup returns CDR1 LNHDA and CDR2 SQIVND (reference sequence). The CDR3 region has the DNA TGTGCCAGTAGTACCCCGACAGGGCCGAACACTGAAGCTTTCTTT. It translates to CASSTPTGPNTEAFF.

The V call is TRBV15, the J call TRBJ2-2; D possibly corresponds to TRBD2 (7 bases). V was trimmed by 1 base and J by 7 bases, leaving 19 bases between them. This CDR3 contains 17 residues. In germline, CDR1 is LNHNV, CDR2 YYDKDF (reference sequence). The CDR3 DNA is TGTGCCACCAGCAGAGTGGGGGTCGGGGGGCGGAGCGGGGAGCTGTTTTTT. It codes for CATSRVGVGGRSGELFF.

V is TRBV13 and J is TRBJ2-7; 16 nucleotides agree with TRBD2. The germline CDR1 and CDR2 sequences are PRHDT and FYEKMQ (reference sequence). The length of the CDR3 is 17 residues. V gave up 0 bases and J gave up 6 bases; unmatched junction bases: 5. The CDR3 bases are TGTGCCAGCAGCTTAGGGGGACTAGCGGGAGGGCCGTTCGAGCAGTACTTC. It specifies CASSLGGLAGGPFEQYF.

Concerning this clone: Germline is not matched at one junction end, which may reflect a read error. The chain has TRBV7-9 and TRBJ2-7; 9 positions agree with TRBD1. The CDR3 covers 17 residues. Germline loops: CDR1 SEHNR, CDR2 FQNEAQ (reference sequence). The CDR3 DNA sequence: TGTGCCAGCACCTTAGGAACGGGGACAGGGCACACGTACGAGCAGTACTTC. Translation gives CASTLGTGTGHTYEQYF.

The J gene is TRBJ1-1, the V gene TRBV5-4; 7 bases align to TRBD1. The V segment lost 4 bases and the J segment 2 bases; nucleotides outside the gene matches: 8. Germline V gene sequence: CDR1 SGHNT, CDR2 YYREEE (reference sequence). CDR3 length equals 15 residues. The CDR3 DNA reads TGTGCCAGCAGCACCCCGGGACAGAGTAACACTGAAGCTTTCTTT. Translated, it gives CASSTPGQSNTEAFF.

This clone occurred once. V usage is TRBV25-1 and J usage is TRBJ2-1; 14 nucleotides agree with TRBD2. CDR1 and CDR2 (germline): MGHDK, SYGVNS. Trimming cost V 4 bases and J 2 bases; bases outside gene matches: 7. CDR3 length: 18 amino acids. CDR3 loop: CASSGGLAGVFPYNEQFF. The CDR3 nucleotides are TGTGCCAGCAGTGGGGGACTAGCGGGGGTATTTCCCTACAATGAGCAGTTCTTC.

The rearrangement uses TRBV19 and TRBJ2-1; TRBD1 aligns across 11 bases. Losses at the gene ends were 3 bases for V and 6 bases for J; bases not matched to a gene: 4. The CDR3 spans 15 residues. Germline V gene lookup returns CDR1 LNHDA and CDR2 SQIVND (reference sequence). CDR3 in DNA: TGTGCCAGTAGTATCAGGACAGGGGGCTTCAATGAGCAGTTCTTC. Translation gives CASSIRTGGFNEQFF.

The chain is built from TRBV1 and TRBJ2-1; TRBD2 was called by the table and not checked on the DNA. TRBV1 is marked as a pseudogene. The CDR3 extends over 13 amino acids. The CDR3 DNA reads TGCACCAGCAGCCTCTTCGGGGGGAACGAGCAGTTCTTC. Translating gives CTSSLFGGNEQFF.

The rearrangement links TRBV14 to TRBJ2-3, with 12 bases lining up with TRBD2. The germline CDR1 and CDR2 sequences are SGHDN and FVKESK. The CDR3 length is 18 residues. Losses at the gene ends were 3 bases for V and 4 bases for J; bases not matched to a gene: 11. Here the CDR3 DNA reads TGTGCCAGCAGCCATCAAGGACTAGCGGGATACTACGCAGATACGCAGTATTTT. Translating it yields CASSHQGLAGYYADTQYF.